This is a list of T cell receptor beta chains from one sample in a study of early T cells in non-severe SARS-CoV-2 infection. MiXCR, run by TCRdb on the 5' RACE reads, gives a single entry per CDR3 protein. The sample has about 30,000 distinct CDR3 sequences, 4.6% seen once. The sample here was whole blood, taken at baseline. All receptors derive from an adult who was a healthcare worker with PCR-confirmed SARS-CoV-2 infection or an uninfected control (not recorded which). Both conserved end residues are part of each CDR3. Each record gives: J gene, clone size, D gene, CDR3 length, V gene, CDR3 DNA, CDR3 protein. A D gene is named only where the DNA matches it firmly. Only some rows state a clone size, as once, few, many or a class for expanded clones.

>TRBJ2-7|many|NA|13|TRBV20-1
TGCAGTGCTGGAGGTTTTACCGCCTACGAGCAGTACTTC
CSAGGFTAYEQYF
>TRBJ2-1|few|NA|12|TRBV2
TGTGCCAGCAGTGAATTTAGTAGCGAGCAGTTCTTC
CASSEFSSEQFF
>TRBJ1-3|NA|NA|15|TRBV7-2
TGTGCCAGCAGCCTCACAGTACTTTCTGGAAACACCATATATTTT
CASSLTVLSGNTIYF
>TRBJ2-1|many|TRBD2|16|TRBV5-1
TGCGCCAGCGGAAGGCGGGAGGGAAGCTCCTACAATGAGCAGTTCTTC
CASGRREGSSYNEQFF
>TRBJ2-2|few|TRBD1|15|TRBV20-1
TGCAGTGCTAGAAGGCCGGCAGGGGGAACCGGGGAGCTGTTTTTT
CSARRPAGGTGELFF
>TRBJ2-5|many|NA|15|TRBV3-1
TGTGCCAGCAGCCAAGACCAAACAGGCGGGAAGACCCAGTACTTC
CASSQDQTGGKTQYF
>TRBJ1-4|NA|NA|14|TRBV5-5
TGTGCCAGCAGCTTGGTCAAGAATTTCGAAAAACTGTTTTTT
CASSLVKNFEKLFF
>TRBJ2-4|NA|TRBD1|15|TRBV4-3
TGCGCCAGCAGCCAGCTCAGGGGGCCGGTTGACATTCAGTACTTC
CASSQLRGPVDIQYF
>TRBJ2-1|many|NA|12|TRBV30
TGTGCCTGGAGTGCCTTATACGATGAGCAGTTCTTC
CAWSALYDEQFF
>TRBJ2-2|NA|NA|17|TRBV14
TGTGCCAGCAGCCCCGACACAGCTTTCGCGAACACCGGGGAGCTGTTTTTT
CASSPDTAFANTGELFF
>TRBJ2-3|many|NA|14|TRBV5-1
TGCGCCAGCAGGGAAACTAGAGTAACAGATACGCAGTATTTT
CASRETRVTDTQYF
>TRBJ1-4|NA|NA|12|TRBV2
TGTGCCAGCTCAGGGACTAATGAAAAACTGTTTTTT
CASSGTNEKLFF
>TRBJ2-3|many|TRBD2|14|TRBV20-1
TGCAGTGCGGACATCCTAGCGGGAGCGGATACGCAGTATTTT
CSADILAGADTQYF
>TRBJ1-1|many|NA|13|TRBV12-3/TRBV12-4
TGTGCCAGCAGCCTCACGGGGGAGGCTGAAGCTTTCTTT
CASSLTGEAEAFF
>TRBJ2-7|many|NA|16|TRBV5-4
TGTGCCAGCAGCTTGGATGTGGGTCCTAGCTCCTACGAGCAGTACTTC
CASSLDVGPSSYEQYF
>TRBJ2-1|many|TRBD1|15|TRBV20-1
TGCAGTGCTGACCCCGGGACAGGGTTCTACAATGAGCAGTTCTTC
CSADPGTGFYNEQFF
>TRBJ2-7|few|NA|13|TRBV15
TGTGCCACCAGCCGCGTGGGACCCTACGAGCAGTACTTC
CATSRVGPYEQYF
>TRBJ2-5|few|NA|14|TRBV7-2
TGTGCCAGCAGCTACGGTCCTGCTCTGGAGACCCAGTACTTC
CASSYGPALETQYF
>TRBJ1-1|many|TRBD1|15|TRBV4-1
TGCGCCAGCAGCCATCCGGGACAGGGGAACACTGAAGCTTTCTTT
CASSHPGQGNTEAFF
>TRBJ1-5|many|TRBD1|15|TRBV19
TGTGCCAGTAGTATGACAGGGCGAAGCAATCAGCCCCAGCATTTT
CASSMTGRSNQPQHF
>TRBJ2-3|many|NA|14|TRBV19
TGTGCCAGTAGTATTATGGAAGCGGCAGATACGCAGTATTTT
CASSIMEAADTQYF
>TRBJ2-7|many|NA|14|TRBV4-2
TGTGCCAGCAGCTCGAAGCAGCTCACCTACGAGCAGTACTTC
CASSSKQLTYEQYF